The 30 T cell receptor beta chains below were found in one sample sequenced in a study of tumor-infiltrating lymphocytes in primary liver carcinoma. For each extraction, RNA and DNA were obtained together from 20-30 mg of unsorted bulk tissue. A primer in the constant region served to generate TCR beta cDNA from 450 to 600 ng of total RNA. Three nested multiplex PCR rounds, a slightly modified ARM-PCR method, built the TCR beta libraries. TRBV1-TRBV30 forward primers paired with a C-beta reverse primer were used in the first two PCR rounds, which ran around 10 cycles each. MiXCR, run by TCRdb on the multiplex PCR reads, gives a single entry per CDR3 protein. This sample has roughly 120,000 distinct CDR3 sequences, with 64% found just once. Sequencing was performed on liver tumor tissue from sampling region 3. The subset here: tumor region T3, left-lateral pole. These receptors all come from a woman aged 55-70 years with primary liver carcinoma and hepatitis B virus infection.

As regards this clonotype: One junction end does not reproduce the germline sequence, and a read error may be involved. The CDR3 DNA is TGTGCCAGCAACATATACAATAAGCAGTTCTTC. Its translation is CASNIYNKQFF. The V gene is TRBV12-3 or TRBV12-4, the J gene TRBJ2-1, with no clear D. The CDR3 is made up of 11 amino acids.

Details on this clonotype: Since a much larger clone is just one base distant, this may be a read error. This likely comes from a read error, as the CDR3 has no conserved phenylalanine or tryptophan at its end. The J gene is TRBJ1-1, the V gene TRBV29-1; no firm D call. V dropped 4 bases and J dropped 4 bases, with 10 bases sitting between them. The germline CDR1 and CDR2 sequences are SQVTM and ANQGSEA. There are 12 residues in the CDR3. The CDR3 DNA reads TGCAGCGTTGTTCAGGTGGTCACTGAAGCTTTCCTT. It encodes CSVVQVVTEAFL.

This clonotype was recorded once. No conserved phenylalanine or tryptophan is present at the end of the CDR3, so a read error is the likely explanation. This chain connects TRBV24-1 to TRBJ2-2; no definite D call. V was pared by 4 bases and J by 3 bases, with 5 bases between. This CDR3 region has 13 residues. Germline V gene data show CDR1 as KGHDR and CDR2 as SFDVKD. CDR3 in DNA: TGTGCCACCAGTGACCCCTACACCGGGGAGCTGTTTTCT. This translates into CATSDPYTGELFS.

V and J are TRBV5-4 and TRBJ2-7; 8 nucleotides line up with TRBD2. The ends lost 4 bases at V and 3 bases at J; junction bases unmatched: 12. The germline V gene encodes CDR1 SGHNT and CDR2 YYREEE (reference sequence). This CDR3 contains 16 residues. The chain's CDR3 is CASSHPDGRGNYEQYF. DNA for the CDR3: TGTGCCAGCAGCCACCCAGACGGGAGGGGGAACTACGAGCAGTACTTC.

The V and J genes are TRBV11-2 and TRBJ2-1, with D possibly matching TRBD2 (5 bases). Germline CDR1 and CDR2: SGHAT and FQNNGV. This CDR3 has 16 amino acids. In DNA form, the CDR3 reads TGTGTTAACAGCCGACTAAACCCCGAGGTTGCCAATGAGCAGTTCTTC. It yields the protein CVNSRLNPEVANEQFF.

This clonotype has a single count. J is TRBJ2-3 and V is TRBV4-1, with D maybe TRBD2 (6 bases). V was clipped by 0 bases and J by 6 bases, with 19 bases between them. CDR3 size: 17 residues. CDR1 and CDR2 from the germline V gene are MGHRA and YSYEKL. The CDR3 nucleotides are TGCGCCAGCAGCCAAGATTTGATTATCGGGAGTCGGGATACGCAGTATTTT. Translating gives CASSQDLIIGSRDTQYF.

As concerns this clonotype: A much larger clone sits a single nucleotide away, making a read error possible. This chain connects TRBV6-6 to TRBJ2-7; D is unresolved. The CDR3 consists of 13 residues. Germline values: CDR1 MNHNY, CDR2 SVGAGI (reference sequence). V shed 9 bases and J shed 0 bases, with 12 bases lying between them. CDR3 protein: CASIPWSSYEQYF. The CDR3 nucleotides read TGTGCCAGTATCCCTTGGAGCTCCTACGAGCAGTACTTC.

This clonotype has only one observation. At one end the junction does not follow the germline gene, possibly because of a read error. The chain has TRBV4-2 and TRBJ2-1, with a possible D match to TRBD2 (6 bases). The CDR3 covers 14 residues. The germline V gene has CDR1 LGHNA and CDR2 YNFKEQ. In nucleotides, the CDR3 is TGTGCCGGCAGCCAAGATAGGGGAGGCAGGGTCACGCTCTTC. It translates to CAGSQDRGGRVTLF.

Ten or more counts support this clonotype. The V call is TRBV5-1, the J call TRBJ2-2, with D possibly matching TRBD2 (6 bases). The CDR3 runs 14 residues. The V gene's germline CDR1 is SGHRS and CDR2 YFSETQ. V was trimmed by 5 bases and J by 6 bases, leaving 14 bases between them. CDR3 sequence: CASRPGSQAGELFF. CDR3 bases: TGCGCCAGCAGGCCCGGGAGTCAAGCCGGGGAGCTGTTTTTT.

This rearrangement joins TRBV29-1 to TRBJ1-2; 10 nucleotides match TRBD1. In germline, CDR1 is SQVTM, CDR2 ANQGSEA. The CDR3 runs 13 residues. The CDR3 DNA follows: TGCATCGGAGGACAGGGGGAGATGTACGGCTACACCTTC. As protein: CIGGQGEMYGYTF.

Worth noting for this clonotype: A much larger clonotype is one base distant, so this may be a read error. The rearrangement links TRBV5-6 to TRBJ2-3; 8 positions match TRBD2. Germline V gives CDR1 SGHDT, CDR2 YYEEEE. This CDR3 has 16 amino acids. CDR3 in amino acids: CASSLKGLGSPDRQYF. CDR3 bases: TGTGCCAGCAGCTTGAAGGGACTAGGATCCCCAGATAGGCAGTATTTT.

This clonotype was observed many times. The chain combines TRBV11-3 with TRBJ2-5; 7 bases match TRBD2. The trim removed 5 bases at V and 9 bases at J, leaving 18 bases unmatched. CDR3 length: 16 residues. The germline V gene has CDR1 SGHNT and CDR2 YENEEA. CDR3 loop: CASSASGTTSPGAQYF. Here the CDR3 DNA reads TGTGCCAGCAGCGCCTCCGGGACTACCTCGCCGGGGGCCCAGTACTTC.

Details on this clonotype: A much larger clone is a single base away; this may be a read error. In DNA form, the CDR3 reads TGTGCCAGCAGATTAAACCGGGTCCAGCAGTTCTTC. Its protein is CASRLNRVQQFF. The V and J genes are TRBV12-3 or TRBV12-4 and TRBJ2-1; no firm D call. V lost 6 bases, J lost 11 bases, and 14 bases lay in between. The CDR3 is made up of 12 amino acids.

As concerns this clonotype: This CDR3 is missing its conserved last phenylalanine or tryptophan, likely due to a read error. The genes are TRBV28 and TRBJ2-3; D might be TRBD1 (6 bases). The CDR3 runs 15 residues. The V gene's germline CDR1 is MDHEN and CDR2 SYDVKM. CDR3 in DNA: TGTACCAGCAGTTTACAGCAGGGGAGCACAGATACGCAGTATCTT. Its protein product is CTSSLQQGSTDTQYL.

This clonotype came up a few times. It may be a read error: a sequence one base away is much more abundant. The J gene is TRBJ1-1, the V gene TRBV12-3 or TRBV12-4; 8 nucleotides match TRBD1. Trimming at V came to 4 bases and at J to 3 bases, leaving 1 base not matched to a gene. The CDR3 is 13 residues long. CDR3 bases: TGTGCCAGCAGTTCGACAGGGGACACTGAAGCTTTCTTT. Protein product: CASSSTGDTEAFF.

Of note for this clonotype: This may arise from a read error, as a much more abundant clone is one base away. The rearrangement links TRBV5-5 to TRBJ2-3; D possibly corresponds to TRBD1 (6 bases). From germline, CDR1 is SGHKS and CDR2 YYEKEE (reference sequence). V lost 0 bases and J 1 base, leaving 18 bases between the germline ends. The CDR3 length is 18 residues. This CDR3 is CASSLARGGQRGTDTQYF. The CDR3 coding sequence is TGTGCCAGCAGCTTGGCCAGGGGCGGCCAGAGAGGCACAGATACGCAGTATTTT.

There are many counts of this clonotype. The CDR3 loop is CASSLDPGETSTDTQYF. The CDR3 DNA reads TGTGCCAGCAGCTTAGATCCGGGGGAGACTAGCACAGATACGCAGTATTTT. This sequence joins TRBV11-2 and TRBJ2-3; weak D call: TRBD2 (6 bases). The germline V gene has CDR1 SGHAT and CDR2 FQNNGV. The V end was cut by 0 bases, the J end by 0 bases, with 13 bases between. The CDR3 has 17 amino acids.

This clonotype is a singleton in its sample. Germline and junction disagree at one end, which may indicate a read error. CDR3 sequence: CVSSNTGPYTAYEQYF. CDR3 in DNA: TGTGTCAGCAGTAATACAGGGCCATACACAGCCTACGAGCAGTATTTC. V usage is TRBV6-5 and J usage is TRBJ2-7, with D maybe TRBD1 (6 bases). CDR3 length equals 16 residues. Germline lookup yields CDR1 MNHEY and CDR2 SVGAGI.

The J gene is TRBJ2-2, the V gene TRBV6-1; D unclear. Trimming took 8 bases from V and 0 from J, leaving 16 bases between them. CDR1 MNHNS and CDR2 SASEGT come from the germline V gene. The CDR3 runs 16 residues. The CDR3 sequence: CASQKKDGSNTGELFF. The CDR3 DNA is TGTGCCAGCCAAAAAAAAGACGGATCGAACACCGGGGAGCTGTTTTTT.

To note about this clonotype: Just one base apart from a much larger clone, this may be a read error. The chain uses TRBV28 and TRBJ2-5; 7 bases line up with TRBD2. With 3 bases clipped from V and 5 bases from J, the junction kept 6 bases outside the gene matches. CDR3 length equals 14 residues. CDR1 and CDR2 from the germline V gene are MDHEN and SYDVKM. The CDR3 DNA sequence: TGTGCCAGCAGTTTCGGGCGGGGGTCCGAGACCCAGTACTTC. It specifies CASSFGRGSETQYF.

About this clonotype: The junction departs from the called germline gene at one end, perhaps through a read error. The chain uses TRBV29-1 and TRBJ2-7; no definite D call. The CDR3 sequence is 12 residues long. Germline V gene sequence: CDR1 SQVTM, CDR2 ANQGSEA. The CDR3 sequence is CSVEIRVYELYF. The CDR3 DNA follows: TGCAGCGTTGAAATAAGGGTCTACGAGCTGTACTTC.

Note on this clonotype: The conserved phenylalanine or tryptophan is not found at the CDR3 terminus, so this likely reflects a read error. This sequence joins TRBV29-1 and TRBJ1-1; D is unclear. CDR1 and CDR2 from the germline V gene are SQVTM and ANQGSEA. This CDR3 is 10 amino acids long. The CDR3 region has the DNA TGTAGCGTTGTGATAACTGAAGCTTTCTTA. Its translation is CSVVITEAFL.

This rearrangement joins TRBV28 to TRBJ1-5; no firm D call. Germline V gene lookup returns CDR1 MDHEN and CDR2 SYDVKM. The CDR3 has 15 amino acids. The ends were cut back, 5 bases at V and 7 bases at J, with 18 bases in the middle. The chain's CDR3 is CASSPNGRGNQPQHF. The CDR3 DNA sequence: TGTGCCAGCAGTCCCAATGGGCGGGGAAACCAGCCCCAGCATTTT.

Worth noting for this clonotype: This sequence may be a read error, since a much larger clone differs from it by one base. The chain carries TRBV5-4 and TRBJ2-7, with 9 nucleotides matching TRBD1. The CDR3 has 13 amino acids. CDR1 and CDR2 from the germline V gene are SGHNT and YYREEE (reference sequence). In DNA, the CDR3 is TGTGCCAGCAGCGGGACAGGGTCCTACGAGAAGTACTTC. Translating it yields CASSGTGSYEKYF.

The rearrangement links TRBV12-3 or TRBV12-4 to TRBJ2-3; a possible D gene is TRBD1 (6 bases). Trimming removed 7 bases from V and 4 bases from J, with 15 bases in between. CDR3 length equals 14 residues. The CDR3 spells CASTRGWNADTQYF. CDR3 sequence (DNA): TGTGCCAGCACCAGGGGATGGAACGCAGATACGCAGTATTTT.

In its sample, this clonotype was seen many times. V and J are TRBV12-3 or TRBV12-4 and TRBJ1-5; tentative D call: TRBD1 (5 bases). V was shortened by 0 bases and J by 11 bases, with 14 bases between the two germline ends. This CDR3 comprises 14 residues. The CDR3 region has the DNA TGTGCCAGCAGTTTAGCGCTCGGGGGGTCAGCCCAGCATTTT. Residues: CASSLALGGSAQHF.

Worth noting for this clonotype: The CDR3 end shows no conserved phenylalanine or tryptophan, and so a read error is likely. This rearrangement joins TRBV6-1 to TRBJ2-1, with D possibly being TRBD1 (7 bases). The CDR3 has 15 residues. Looked up from germline, CDR1 is MNHNS and CDR2 is SASEGT. The CDR3 spells CASSESPRGDNVQFI. CDR3 nucleotides: TGTGCCAGCAGTGAAAGTCCCAGGGGGGACAATGTGCAGTTCATC.

A word on this clonotype: Just one base apart from a much larger clone, this may be a read error. The chain has TRBV7-8 and TRBJ2-5, with a possible D match to TRBD2 (6 bases). Trimming stripped 2 bases from V and 13 bases from J, with 17 bases between. CDR1 and CDR2 from the germline V gene are SGHVS and FQNEAQ. There are 13 residues in the CDR3. CDR3 coding DNA: TGTGCCAGCAGCTTATCCTACGGGGAGGCCCGGTACTTC. Translating gives CASSLSYGEARYF. Complete variable domain (other parts from reference TRBV7-8 and TRBJ2-5): GAGVSQSPRYKVAKRGQDVALRCDPISGHVSLFWYQQALGQGPEFLTYFQNEAQLDKSGLPSDRFFAERPEGSVSTLKIQRTQQEDSAVYLCASSLSYGEARYFGPGTRLLVL.

Remarks on this clonotype: Given the absence of the conserved phenylalanine or tryptophan at the CDR3 end, a read error is likely. This chain connects TRBV10-2 to TRBJ1-5, with D uncertain. CDR1 WSHSY and CDR2 SAAADI come from the germline V gene. V was trimmed by 0 bases and J by 6 bases, leaving 9 bases between them. The CDR3 extends over 14 amino acids. The CDR3 reads CASSESSSGQPQHS. For the CDR3, the DNA is TGCGCCAGCAGTGAGTCATCTAGCGGTCAGCCCCAGCATTCT.

Points on this clonotype: The CDR3 ends on some other residue instead of the conserved phenylalanine or tryptophan, so this is likely a read error. The gene calls are TRBV11-2 and TRBJ2-7, with a possible D match to TRBD2 (5 bases). V was shortened by 9 bases and J by 2 bases, with 17 bases between the two germline ends. CDR3 length: 14 residues. Per the germline V gene, CDR1 is SGHAT and CDR2 is FQNNGV. CDR3 in DNA: TGTGCCAGTAGCATTACCTCCGGGACCTACGAGCAGTACTTA. Residues: CASSITSGTYEQYL.